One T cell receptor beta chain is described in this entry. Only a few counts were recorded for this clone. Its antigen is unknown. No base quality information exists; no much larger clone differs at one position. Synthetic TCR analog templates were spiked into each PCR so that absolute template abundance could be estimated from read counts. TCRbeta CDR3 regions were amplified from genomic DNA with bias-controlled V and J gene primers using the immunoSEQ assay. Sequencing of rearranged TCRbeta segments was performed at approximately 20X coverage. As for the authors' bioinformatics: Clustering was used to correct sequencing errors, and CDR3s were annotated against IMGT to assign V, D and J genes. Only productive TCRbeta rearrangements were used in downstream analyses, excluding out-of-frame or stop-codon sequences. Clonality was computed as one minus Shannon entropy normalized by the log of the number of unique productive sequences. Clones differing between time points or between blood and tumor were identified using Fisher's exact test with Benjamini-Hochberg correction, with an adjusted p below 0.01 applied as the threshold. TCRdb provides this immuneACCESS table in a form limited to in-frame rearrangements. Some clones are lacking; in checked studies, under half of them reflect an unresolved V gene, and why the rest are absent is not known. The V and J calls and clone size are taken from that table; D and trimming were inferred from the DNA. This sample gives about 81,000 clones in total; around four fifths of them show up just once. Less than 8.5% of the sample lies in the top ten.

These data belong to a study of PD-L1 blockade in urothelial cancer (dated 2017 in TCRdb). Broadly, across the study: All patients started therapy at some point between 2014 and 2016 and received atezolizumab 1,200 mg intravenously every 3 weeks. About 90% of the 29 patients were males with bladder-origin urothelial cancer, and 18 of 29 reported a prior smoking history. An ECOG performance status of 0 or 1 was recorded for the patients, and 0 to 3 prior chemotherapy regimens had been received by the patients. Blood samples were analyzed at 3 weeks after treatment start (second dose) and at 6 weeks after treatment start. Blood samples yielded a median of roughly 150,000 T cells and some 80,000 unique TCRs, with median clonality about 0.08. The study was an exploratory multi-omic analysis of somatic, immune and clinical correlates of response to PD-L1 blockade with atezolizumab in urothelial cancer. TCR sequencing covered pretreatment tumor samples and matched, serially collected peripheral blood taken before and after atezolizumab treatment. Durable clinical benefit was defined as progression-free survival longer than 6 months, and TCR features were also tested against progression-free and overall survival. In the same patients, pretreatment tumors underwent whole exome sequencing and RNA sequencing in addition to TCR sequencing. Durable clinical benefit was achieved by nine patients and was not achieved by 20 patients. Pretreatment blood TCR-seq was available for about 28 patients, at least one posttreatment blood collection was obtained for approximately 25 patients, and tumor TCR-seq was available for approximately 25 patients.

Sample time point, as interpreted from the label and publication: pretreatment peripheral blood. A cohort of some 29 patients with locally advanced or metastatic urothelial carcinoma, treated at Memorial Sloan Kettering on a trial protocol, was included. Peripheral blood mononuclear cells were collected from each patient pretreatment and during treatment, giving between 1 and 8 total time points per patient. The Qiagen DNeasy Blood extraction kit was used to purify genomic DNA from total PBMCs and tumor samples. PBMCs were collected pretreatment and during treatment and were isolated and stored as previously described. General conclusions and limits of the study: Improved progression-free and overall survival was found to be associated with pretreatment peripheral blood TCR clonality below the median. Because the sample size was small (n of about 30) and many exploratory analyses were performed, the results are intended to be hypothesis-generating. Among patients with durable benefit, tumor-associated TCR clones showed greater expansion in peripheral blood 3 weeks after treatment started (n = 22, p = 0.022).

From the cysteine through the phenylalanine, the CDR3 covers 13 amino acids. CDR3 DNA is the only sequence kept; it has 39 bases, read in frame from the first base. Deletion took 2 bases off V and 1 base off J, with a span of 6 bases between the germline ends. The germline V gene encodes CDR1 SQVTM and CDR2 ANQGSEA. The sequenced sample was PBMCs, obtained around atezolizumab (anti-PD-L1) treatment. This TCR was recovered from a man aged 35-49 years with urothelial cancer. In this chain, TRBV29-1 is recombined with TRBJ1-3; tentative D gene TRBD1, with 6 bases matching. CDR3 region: CSVETGSGNTIYF. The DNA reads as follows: TGCAGCGTTGAAACAGGGTCTGGAAACACCATATATTTT.